This T cell receptor (beta chain) stems from a study of blood T cells in healthy people across ages. Findings of the study overall: Donors of long life had a larger count of naive CD4+ cells and greater diversity than aged donors. A roughly linear fall in TCR beta diversity per million T cells was seen with increasing age.

Of note for this clonotype: Antigen specificity is unknown.

A J-beta primer mix and a sample-barcoded 5' primer were used in a second PCR of about 7 to 12 cycles. Each CDR3 protein gets one entry after TCRdb re-called the 5' RACE reads with MiXCR. Of almost 800,000 distinct CDR3 sequences in the sample, 55% to 70% were seen once. Per sample, no less than 6 micrograms of total RNA were extracted. Trimming removed 1 base from V and 0 bases from J; junction bases left unmatched: 2. Germline V gene lookup returns CDR1 MNHEY and CDR2 SVGAGI. The CDR3 is 17 residues long. V usage is TRBV6-5 and J usage is TRBJ2-6, with 8 bases aligning to TRBD1. The source material was blood. The clonotype comes from a man between 25 and 39 years old in good health. CDR3 amino acids: CASSYWDRSSGANVLTF. Written as DNA, the CDR3 is TGTGCCAGCAGTTACTGGGACAGGAGCTCTGGGGCCAACGTCCTGACTTTC.